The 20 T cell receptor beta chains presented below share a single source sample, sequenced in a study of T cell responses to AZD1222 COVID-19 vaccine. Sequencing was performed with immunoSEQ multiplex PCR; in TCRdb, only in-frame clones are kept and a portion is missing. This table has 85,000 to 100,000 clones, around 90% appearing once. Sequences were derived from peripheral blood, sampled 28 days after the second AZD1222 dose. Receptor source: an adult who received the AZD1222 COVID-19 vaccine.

Written as DNA, the CDR3 is TGTGCCAGCAGCCCTGGTTGGGGTCGGGCCACTGAAGCTTTCTTT. Its translation is CASSPGWGRATEAFF. This rearrangement joins TRBV5-6 to TRBJ1-1; D not certain. This CDR3 spans 15 amino acids. Germline CDR1 reads SGHDT; CDR2 reads YYEEEE. The V end was cut by 4 bases, the J end by 4 bases, with 17 bases between.

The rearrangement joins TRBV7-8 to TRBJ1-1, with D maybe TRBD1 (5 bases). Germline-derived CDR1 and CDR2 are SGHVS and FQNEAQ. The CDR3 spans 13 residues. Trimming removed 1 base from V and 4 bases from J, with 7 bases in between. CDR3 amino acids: CASSLGGSTEAFF. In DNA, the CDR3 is TGTGCCAGCAGCTTAGGGGGGAGCACTGAAGCTTTCTTT.

The CDR3 reads CASSPGQGEQPQHF. The CDR3 DNA is TGTGCCAGCTCCCCCGGACAGGGAGAACAGCCCCAGCATTTT. This sequence joins TRBV18 and TRBJ1-5; 8 bases map to TRBD1. J lost 7 bases, V lost 6 bases, and 8 bases had no gene match. The V gene's germline CDR1 is KGHSH and CDR2 LQKENI. CDR3 size: 14 residues.

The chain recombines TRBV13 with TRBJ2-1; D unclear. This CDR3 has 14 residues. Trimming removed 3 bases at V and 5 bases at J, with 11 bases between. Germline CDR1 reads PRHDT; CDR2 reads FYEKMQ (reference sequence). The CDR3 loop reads CASSFGRQDNEQFF. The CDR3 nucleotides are TGTGCCAGCAGCTTCGGCAGGCAAGACAATGAGCAGTTCTTC.

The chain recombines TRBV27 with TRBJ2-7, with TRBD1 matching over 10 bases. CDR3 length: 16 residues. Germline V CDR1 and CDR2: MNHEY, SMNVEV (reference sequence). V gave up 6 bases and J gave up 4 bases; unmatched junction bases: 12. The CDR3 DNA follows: TGTGCCAGCAGCGGACAGGGGGTCCCCTTAGGGTACGAGCAGTACTTC. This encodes CASSGQGVPLGYEQYF.

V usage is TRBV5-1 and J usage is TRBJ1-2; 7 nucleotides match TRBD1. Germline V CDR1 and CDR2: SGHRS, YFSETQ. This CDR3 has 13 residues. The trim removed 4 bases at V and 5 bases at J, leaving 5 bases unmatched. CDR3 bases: TGCGCCAGCAGCATGGGACAGCAGTATGGCTACACCTTC. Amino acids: CASSMGQQYGYTF.

This chain's CDR3 is CASSPLDLNQETQYF. For the CDR3, the DNA is TGTGCCAGCAGCCCCCTCGACTTGAACCAAGAGACCCAGTACTTC. J is TRBJ2-5 and V is TRBV5-6; no firm D call. The CDR3 is 15 residues long. The V gene lost 4 bases and the J gene lost 0 bases, with 13 bases spanning the gap. Per the germline V gene, CDR1 is SGHDT and CDR2 is YYEEEE.

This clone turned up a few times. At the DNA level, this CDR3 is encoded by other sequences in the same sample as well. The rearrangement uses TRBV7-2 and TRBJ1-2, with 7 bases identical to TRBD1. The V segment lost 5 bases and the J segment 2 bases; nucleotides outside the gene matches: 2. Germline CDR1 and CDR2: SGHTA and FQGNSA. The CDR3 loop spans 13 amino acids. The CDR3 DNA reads TGTGCCAGCAGCCCGGACAGGAACTATGGCTACACCTTC. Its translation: CASSPDRNYGYTF. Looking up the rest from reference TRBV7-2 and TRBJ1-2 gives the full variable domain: GAGVSQSPSNKVTEKGKDVELRCDPISGHTALYWYRQSLGQGLEFLIYFQGNSAPDKSGLPSDRFSAERTGGSVSTLTIQRTQQEDSAVYLCASSPDRNYGYTFGSGTRLTVV.

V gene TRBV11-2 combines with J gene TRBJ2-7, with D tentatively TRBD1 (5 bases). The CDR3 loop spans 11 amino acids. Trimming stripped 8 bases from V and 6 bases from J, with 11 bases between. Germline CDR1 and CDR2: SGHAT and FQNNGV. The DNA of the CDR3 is TGTGCCAGCGGAAGGACACGCGAGCAGTACTTC. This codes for CASGRTREQYF.

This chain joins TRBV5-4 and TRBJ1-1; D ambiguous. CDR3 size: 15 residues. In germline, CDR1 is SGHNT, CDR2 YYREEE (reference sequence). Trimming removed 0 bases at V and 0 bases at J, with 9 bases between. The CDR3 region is CASSLDGGLNTEAFF. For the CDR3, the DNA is TGTGCCAGCAGCTTGGACGGCGGCTTGAACACTGAAGCTTTCTTT.

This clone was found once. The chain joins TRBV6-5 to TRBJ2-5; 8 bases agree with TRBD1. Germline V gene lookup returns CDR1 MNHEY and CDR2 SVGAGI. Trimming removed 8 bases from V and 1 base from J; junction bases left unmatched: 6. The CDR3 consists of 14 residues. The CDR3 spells CASDRGSGQETQYF. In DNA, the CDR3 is TGTGCCAGCGACAGGGGATCGGGCCAAGAGACCCAGTACTTC.

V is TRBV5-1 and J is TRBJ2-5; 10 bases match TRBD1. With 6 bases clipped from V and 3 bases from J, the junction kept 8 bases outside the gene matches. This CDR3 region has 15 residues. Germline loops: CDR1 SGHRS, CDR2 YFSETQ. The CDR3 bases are TGCGCCAGCAACTCCCCCGGGACAGGGGAAGAGACCCAGTACTTC. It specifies CASNSPGTGEETQYF.

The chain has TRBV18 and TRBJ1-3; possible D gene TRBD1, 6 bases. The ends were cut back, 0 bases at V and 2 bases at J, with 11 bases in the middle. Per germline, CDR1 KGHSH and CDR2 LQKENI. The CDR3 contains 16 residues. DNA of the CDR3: TGTGCCAGCTCACCACCTGGGGGCGCAGCTGGAAACACCATATATTTT. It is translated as CASSPPGGAAGNTIYF. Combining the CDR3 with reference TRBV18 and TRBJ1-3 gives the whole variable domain NAGVMQNPRHLVRRRGQEARLRCSPMKGHSHVYWYRQLPEEGLKFMVYLQKENIIDESGMPKERFSAEFPKEGPSILRIQQVVRGDSAAYFCASSPPGGAAGNTIYFGEGSWLTVV.

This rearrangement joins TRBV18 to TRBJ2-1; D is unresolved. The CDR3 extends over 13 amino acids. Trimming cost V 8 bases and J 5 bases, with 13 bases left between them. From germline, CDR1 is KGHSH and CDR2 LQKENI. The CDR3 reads CASTTYSNNEQFF. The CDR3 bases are TGTGCCAGCACTACGTACTCAAACAATGAGCAGTTCTTC.

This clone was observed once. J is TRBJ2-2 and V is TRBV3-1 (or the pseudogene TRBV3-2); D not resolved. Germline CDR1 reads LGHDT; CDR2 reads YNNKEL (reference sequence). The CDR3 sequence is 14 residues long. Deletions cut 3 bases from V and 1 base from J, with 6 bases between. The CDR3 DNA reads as TGTGCCAGCAGCCATCGCAGGAACACCGGGGAGCTGTTTTTT. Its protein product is CASSHRRNTGELFF.

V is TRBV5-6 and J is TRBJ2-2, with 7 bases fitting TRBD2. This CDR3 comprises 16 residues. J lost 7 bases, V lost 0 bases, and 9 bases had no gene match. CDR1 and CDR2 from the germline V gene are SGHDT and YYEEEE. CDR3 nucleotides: TGTGCCAGCAGCTTGGGAGCGGGGCTCTATGGCGGGGAGCTGTTTTTT. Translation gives CASSLGAGLYGGELFF.

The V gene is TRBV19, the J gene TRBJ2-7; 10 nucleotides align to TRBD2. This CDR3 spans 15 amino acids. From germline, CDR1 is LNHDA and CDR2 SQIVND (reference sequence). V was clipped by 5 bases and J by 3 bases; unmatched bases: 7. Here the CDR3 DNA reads TGTGCCAGTAGTGAAAGCGGGGGGGCAAACTACGAGCAGTACTTC. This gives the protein CASSESGGANYEQYF.

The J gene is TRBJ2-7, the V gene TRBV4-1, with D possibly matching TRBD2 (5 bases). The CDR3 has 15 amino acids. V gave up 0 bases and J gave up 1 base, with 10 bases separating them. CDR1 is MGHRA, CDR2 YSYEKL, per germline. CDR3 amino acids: CASSQELTGSYEQYF. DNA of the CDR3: TGCGCCAGCAGCCAAGAACTTACGGGGTCCTACGAGCAGTACTTC.

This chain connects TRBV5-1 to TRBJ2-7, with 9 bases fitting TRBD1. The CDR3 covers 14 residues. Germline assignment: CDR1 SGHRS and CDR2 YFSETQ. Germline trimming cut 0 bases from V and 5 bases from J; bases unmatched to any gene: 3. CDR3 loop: CASSLGQGVDEQYF. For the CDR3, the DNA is TGCGCCAGCAGCTTGGGACAGGGGGTCGACGAGCAGTACTTC.

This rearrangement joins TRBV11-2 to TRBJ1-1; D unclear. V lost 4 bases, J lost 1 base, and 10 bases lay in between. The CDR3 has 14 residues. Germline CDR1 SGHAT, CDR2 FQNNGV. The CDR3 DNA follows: TGTGCCAGCAGCTGGTATGGGCAGAACACTGAAGCTTTCTTT. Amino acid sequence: CASSWYGQNTEAFF.